The T cell receptor (beta chain) under discussion was sequenced for a study of blood T cell repertoires in COVID-19. Study at large: COVID-19 samples collected from the United States, Italy and Spain covered acute and convalescent phases. PBMCs, B-cell-depleted T cells, or T cells provided the cDNA or gDNA that made up the material.

The CDR3 is made up of 12 amino acids. CDR1 MNHEY and CDR2 SVGAGI come from the germline V gene. V shed 5 bases, J shed 3 bases, and the junction held 1 base outside the gene matches. Study processing details: Counts of nucleated cells, estimated from reference gene primer amplification, were obtained. Libraries were prepared by immunoSEQ multiplex PCR; TCRdb keeps only in-frame clonotypes and omits some of them. V and J calls and clone size follow that table, whereas D and trimming were derived from the DNA. The table records about 59,000 clones, around 81% of them present only once. The sequence came from a man aged 55 to 70 with acute or convalescent COVID-19. The chain uses TRBV6-5 and TRBJ2-7; TRBD2 matches at 7 bases. Sample: peripheral blood. As DNA, the CDR3 is TGTGCCAGCAGTCGGACTAGCTACGAGCAGTACTTC. This codes for CASSRTSYEQYF.